This T cell receptor (beta chain) was captured in a study of CXCR3-negative and CXCR3-positive naive CD8 T cells. Regarding the study as a whole: CXCR3-positive naive cells had TRB CDR3s that were more hydrophobic than CXCR3-negative naive cells had.

cDNA libraries for TRB were generated by 5' RACE incorporating UMI labels. TCRdb reanalyzed the 5' RACE reads, giving one entry per CDR3 protein sequence and no DNA. Recorded for this sample: around 160,000 distinct CDR3 sequences. Germline V gene lookup returns CDR1 LNHDA and CDR2 SQIVND (reference sequence). This CDR3 has 14 residues. To note about this clonotype: What it recognizes is unknown.

Specimen: naive CXCR3+ CD8+ T cells from blood. Regarding subset: CD45RO-CCR7+CD27+CD95- naive CD8+ T cells expressing CXCR3 (TNR3+). This sequence originates from a human donor in good health. Some clones in this sample may be carry-over from other donors' samples. The V call is TRBV19, the J call TRBJ2-2; with no DNA, the TCRdb D assignment of TRBD1 cannot be verified. The CDR3 protein is CASSILGHTGELFF.